This T cell receptor (beta chain) appears in the sequencing data of a study of blood T cells in healthy people across ages. Background on the study: Capture via template switching afforded approximately one barcoded beta molecule per two T cells.

Between the trimmed V and J ends, which lost 1 base and 8 bases, there was a span of 15 bases. The CDR3 totals 15 residues. Germline V lookup: CDR1 SGHTA, CDR2 FQGNSA. The second PCR ran about 6 to 12 cycles with a sample-barcoded 5' primer and J-beta primers. MiXCR was run by TCRdb on the 5' RACE reads, yielding one entry per CDR3 protein. Of approximately 2,000,000 distinct CDR3 sequences in the sample, about two fifths were seen once. Ranging in age from about 6 to 100, the donors were healthy Caucasian individuals from Russia. Researchers collected about 9.1 milliliters of peripheral blood from every single donor.

Sequencing was carried out using blood. The V gene is TRBV7-2, the J gene TRBJ2-1; D assignment may be TRBD1 or TRBD2 (5 bases each). The TCR sequence derives from a human donor in good health. CDR3 region: CASSLGGDLWHEQFF. The CDR3 DNA sequence: TGTGCCAGCAGCTTAGGAGGGGACCTCTGGCATGAGCAGTTCTTC. Together with reference TRBV7-2 and TRBJ2-1, the CDR3 gives the full variable domain: GAGVSQSPSNKVTEKGKDVELRCDPISGHTALYWYRQSLGQGLEFLIYFQGNSAPDKSGLPSDRFSAERTGGSVSTLTIQRTQQEDSAVYLCASSLGGDLWHEQFFGPGTRLTVL.